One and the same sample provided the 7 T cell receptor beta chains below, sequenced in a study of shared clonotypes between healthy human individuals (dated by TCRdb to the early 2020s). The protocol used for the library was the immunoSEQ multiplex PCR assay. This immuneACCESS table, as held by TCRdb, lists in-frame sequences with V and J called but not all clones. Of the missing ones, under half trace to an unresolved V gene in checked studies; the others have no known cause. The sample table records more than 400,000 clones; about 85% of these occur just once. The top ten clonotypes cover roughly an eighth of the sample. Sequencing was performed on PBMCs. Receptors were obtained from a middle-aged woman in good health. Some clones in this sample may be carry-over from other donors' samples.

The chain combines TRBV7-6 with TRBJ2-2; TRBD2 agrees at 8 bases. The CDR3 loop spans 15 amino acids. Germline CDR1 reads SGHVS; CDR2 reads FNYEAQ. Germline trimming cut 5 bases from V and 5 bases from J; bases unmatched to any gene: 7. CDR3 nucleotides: TGTGCCAGCAGCCCTTCGGGAGGGCTTACCGGGGAGCTGTTTTTT. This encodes CASSPSGGLTGELFF.

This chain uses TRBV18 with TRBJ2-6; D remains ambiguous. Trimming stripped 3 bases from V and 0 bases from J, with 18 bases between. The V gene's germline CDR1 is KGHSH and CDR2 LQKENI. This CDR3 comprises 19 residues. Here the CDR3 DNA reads TGTGCCAGCTCACCCCGGCTGTTGGGGTCCTACTCTGGGGCCAACGTCCTGACTTTC. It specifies CASSPRLLGSYSGANVLTF.

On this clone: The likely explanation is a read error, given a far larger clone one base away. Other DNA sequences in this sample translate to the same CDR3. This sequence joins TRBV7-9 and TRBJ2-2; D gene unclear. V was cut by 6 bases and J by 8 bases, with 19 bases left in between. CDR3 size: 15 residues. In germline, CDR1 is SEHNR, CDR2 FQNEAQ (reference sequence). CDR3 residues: CASSSPKIRTGELFF. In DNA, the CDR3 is TGTGCCAGCAGTTCCCCCAAAATAAGGACGGGGGAGCTGTTTTTT.

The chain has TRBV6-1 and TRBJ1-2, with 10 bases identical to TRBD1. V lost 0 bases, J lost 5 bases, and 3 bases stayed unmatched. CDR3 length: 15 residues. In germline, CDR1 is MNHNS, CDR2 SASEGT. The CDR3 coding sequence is TGTGCCAGCAGTGAAGCCGGACAGGGGGAGTATGGCTACACCTTC. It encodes CASSEAGQGEYGYTF.

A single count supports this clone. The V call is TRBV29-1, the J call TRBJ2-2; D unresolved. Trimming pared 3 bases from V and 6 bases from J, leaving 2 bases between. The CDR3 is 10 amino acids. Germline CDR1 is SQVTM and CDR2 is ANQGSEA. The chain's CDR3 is CSVDAGELFF. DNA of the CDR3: TGCAGCGTTGATGCCGGGGAGCTGTTTTTT.

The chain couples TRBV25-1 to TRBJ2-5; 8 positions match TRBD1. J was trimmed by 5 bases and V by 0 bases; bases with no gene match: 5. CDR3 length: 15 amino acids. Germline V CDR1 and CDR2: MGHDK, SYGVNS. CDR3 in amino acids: CASSEYTGGRETQYF. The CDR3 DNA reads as TGTGCCAGCAGTGAATACACAGGGGGACGGGAGACCCAGTACTTC.

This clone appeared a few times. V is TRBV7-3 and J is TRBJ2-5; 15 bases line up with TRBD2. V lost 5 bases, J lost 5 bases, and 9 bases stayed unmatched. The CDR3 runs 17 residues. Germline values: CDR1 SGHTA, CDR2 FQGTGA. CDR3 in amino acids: CASSVGTSGRSVETQYF. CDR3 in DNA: TGTGCCAGCAGCGTCGGGACTAGCGGGAGGAGTGTCGAGACCCAGTACTTC.